What follows is one TCR beta chain and its context. Its antigen is not identified. The data were obtained in a study of T-cell memory formation after mild COVID-19. Study summary: Most TCR clusters belonged to a single donor. General observations from the study: Clones shrinking from day 15 to 85 showed even CD4/CD8 mixes; later expanders tilted CD4+. Memory sampled before infection contained some responding clones, suggesting cross-reactive memory joined.

The germline V gene has CDR1 MNHNS and CDR2 SASEGT. After removal of 10 bases from V and 1 base from J, the junction contained 9 bases not matched to a gene. This CDR3 region has 15 residues. From the 5' RACE reads, TCRdb called clonotypes with MiXCR, one entry per CDR3 protein. The data contain hundreds of thousands of distinct CDR3 sequences, less than 25% of them singletons. The source of this sequence is a young man who had mild COVID-19 (a few samples of this study predate the infection). Cell type and time point are not known. The sample was PBMCs or a T cell subset sorted from them (not recorded which). The chain combines TRBV6-1 with TRBJ2-7, with 11 positions matching TRBD2. CDR3 nucleotide sequence: TGTGCCACCATGGGACTAGCGGTCTCTTCCTACGAGCAGTACTTC. Translated: CATMGLAVSSYEQYF.